This T cell receptor beta chain emerged from a study of cytomegalovirus exposure and HLA in healthy donors. Study-level points and caveats: The availability of immune exposure information extended only to CMV serostatus. Analysis was performed later, and it showed HLA-associated TCR beta chains to be more clonally expanded than equally common others.

Worth noting for this clone: Its antigen is unknown.

Vbeta (60) and Jbeta (13) primers were used in the PCR. Repertoires were generated with immunoSEQ multiplex PCR, while TCRdb's copy carries only in-frame clones and drops some. The sample contains 80,000 to 100,000 clones, approximately 83% of which appear only once. Donors sampled were nominally healthy, though unrecorded immune exposures were likely. V was shortened by 3 bases and J by 4 bases, with 13 bases between the two germline ends. The CDR3 contains 15 residues. Germline V gene data show CDR1 as ENHRY and CDR2 as SYGVKD. Sequenced sample: PBMCs. The clonotype originates from a female donor in good health and CMV-seropositive. The V and J genes are TRBV10-3 and TRBJ2-1, with D unresolved. The DNA for the CDR3 is TGTGCCATCAGTGATACGGCGGAAGGATACAATGAGCAGTTCTTC. This encodes CAISDTAEGYNEQFF.